What follows are 29 T cell receptor beta chains derived from one specimen sequenced in a study of shared clonotypes between healthy human individuals (dated by TCRdb to 2020 to 2021). The receptor library was made with the immunoSEQ multiplex PCR assay. Here the immuneACCESS table is served through TCRdb, limited to in-frame sequences with V and J called. Missing clones are a known gap in these copies; in checked studies unresolved V genes cover under half, and the rest lacks a known reason. Present in this sample are roughly 1,100,000 clones, about 75% of which were seen just once. Together, the top ten hold 1.2% to 1.5% of the sample. The specimen sequenced was memory CD4+ T cells sorted from blood. What the cell subset or site label conveys for this sample: CD45RA-negative fraction. Every receptor here comes from a young man in good health.

This clone occurred a few times. This CDR3 reads CASSSGDGTDTQYF. DNA of the CDR3: TGTGCCAGCAGCTCCGGGGACGGCACAGATACGCAGTATTTT. V gene TRBV11-3 combines with J gene TRBJ2-3; either TRBD1 or TRBD2 may supply D (5 bases each). The CDR3 covers 14 residues. Germline CDR1 and CDR2: SGHNT and YENEEA. V was pared by 4 bases and J by 1 base, with 9 bases between.

This chain uses TRBV19 with TRBJ1-5, with 8 bases that match TRBD1. From germline, CDR1 is LNHDA and CDR2 SQIVND (reference sequence). The J segment lost 4 bases and the V segment lost 5 bases, leaving 4 bases of the junction unmatched. The CDR3 is 14 residues long. CDR3 DNA: TGTGCCAGTAGTGTACAGGGGGGGAATCAGCCCCAGCATTTT. It specifies CASSVQGGNQPQHF.

This chain links TRBV9 with TRBJ2-3; 9 nucleotides line up with TRBD2. J gave up 4 bases and V 2 bases, and 11 bases lay outside the gene matches. Germline V gene sequence: CDR1 SGDLS, CDR2 YYNGEE. The CDR3 loop spans 17 amino acids. The CDR3 DNA reads as TGTGCCAGCAGCGTTCGGGGCGGGGGGGCCTCGTCAGATACGCAGTATTTT. Translation: CASSVRGGGASSDTQYF.

Only a few counts were recorded for this clone. This chain links TRBV7-2 with TRBJ2-1; 9 bases align to TRBD2. V lost 4 bases to trimming and J lost 5 bases; unmatched junction nucleotides: 6. Germline-derived CDR1 and CDR2 are SGHTA and FQGNSA. The CDR3 contains 15 residues. CDR3 sequence: CASSSLTSGNNEQFF. CDR3 coding DNA: TGTGCCAGCAGCTCCCTGACTAGCGGCAACAATGAGCAGTTCTTC.

V usage is TRBV6-4 and J usage is TRBJ2-3; the D is unclear. This CDR3 spans 13 amino acids. Trimming cost V 6 bases and J 2 bases, with 9 bases left between them. CDR1 and CDR2 from the germline V gene are MRHNA and SNTAGT. CDR3 nucleotide sequence: TGTGCCAGCAGCTCAGATATCACAGATACGCAGTATTTT. Its protein is CASSSDITDTQYF.

The J gene is TRBJ1-2, the V gene TRBV6-6, with a possible D match to TRBD1 (5 bases). With 6 bases removed from V and 0 bases from J, the gap between germline ends came to 11 bases. The CDR3 runs 14 residues. CDR1 and CDR2 (germline): MNHNY, SVGAGI (reference sequence). The CDR3 loop is CASRAGGTNYGYTF. In DNA, the CDR3 is TGTGCCAGCAGGGCCGGGGGAACTAACTATGGCTACACCTTC.

This clone was seen more than once but under ten times. The chain employs TRBV5-1 and TRBJ1-6, with TRBD1 identical over 9 bases. Germline CDR1 reads SGHRS; CDR2 reads YFSETQ. V lost 4 bases and J lost 7; bases outside the gene matches: 3. The CDR3 extends over 14 amino acids. The CDR3 bases are TGCGCCAGCAGCAAGGGACAGGGCAATTCACCCCTCCACTTT. It translates to CASSKGQGNSPLHF.

This chain joins TRBV19 and TRBJ1-5; 8 bases agree with TRBD1. The length of the CDR3 is 15 residues. V was pared by 4 bases and J by 2 bases, with 4 bases of the junction left unmatched. Germline-derived CDR1 and CDR2 are LNHDA and SQIVND (reference sequence). CDR3 loop: CASSKQGDGNQPQHF. As DNA, the CDR3 is TGTGCCAGTAGTAAACAGGGGGACGGCAATCAGCCCCAGCATTTT. Full variable domain (rest looked up from reference TRBV19 and TRBJ1-5): DGGITQSPKYLFRKEGQNVTLSCEQNLNHDAMYWYRQDPGQGLRLIYYSQIVNDFQKGDIAEGYSVSREKKESFPLTVTSAQKNPTAFYLCASSKQGDGNQPQHFGDGTRLSIL.

V gene TRBV7-2 combines with J gene TRBJ2-7, with 7 bases lining up with TRBD2. This CDR3 has 14 amino acids. Germline CDR1 SGHTA, CDR2 FQGNSA. The V and J ends lost 5 bases and 9 bases, in that order; junction bases with no gene match: 13. Written as DNA, the CDR3 is TGTGCCAGCAGCCCTAACGGGGGGTCGCCCGTGCAGTACTTC. It translates to CASSPNGGSPVQYF.

The chain recombines TRBV7-2 with TRBJ2-1, with 10 bases lining up with TRBD2. The junction had 4 bases not matched to a gene; V was cut back by 2 bases and J by 6 bases. CDR3 length: 15 amino acids. CDR1 is SGHTA and CDR2 is FQGNSA in the germline V gene. CDR3 in DNA: TGTGCCAGCAGCTTACAGTCTAGCGGGAGCAATGAGCAGTTCTTC. Translated, it gives CASSLQSSGSNEQFF.

V gene TRBV5-4 combines with J gene TRBJ2-7, with 14 bases identical to TRBD2. Unmatched junction bases numbered 8, after V lost 4 bases and J lost 5 bases. The CDR3 sequence is 16 residues long. The germline CDR1 and CDR2 sequences are SGHNT and YYREEE (reference sequence). CDR3 loop: CASSGGLAGVVDEQYF. CDR3 coding DNA: TGTGCCAGCAGCGGGGGACTAGCGGGAGTGGTCGACGAGCAGTACTTC.

V and J are TRBV4-1 and TRBJ1-2; D unresolved. CDR3 length: 12 amino acids. The V end lost 4 bases, the J end lost 8 bases, and 11 bases lay between the germline ends. Germline CDR1 is MGHRA and CDR2 is YSYEKL. CDR3 DNA sequence: TGCGCCAGCAGCCTCCTCCCTGGGGGCTACACCTTC. Translated: CASSLLPGGYTF.

This sequence joins TRBV5-4 and TRBJ2-5; 7 nucleotides agree with TRBD2. CDR3 length: 15 amino acids. The germline V gene has CDR1 SGHNT and CDR2 YYREEE (reference sequence). The V gene end was trimmed by 4 bases and the J gene end by 5 bases; junction bases not matched to a gene: 11. The CDR3 loop is CASSRDPLGGETQYF. Here the CDR3 DNA reads TGTGCCAGCAGCCGGGACCCCTTGGGAGGGGAGACCCAGTACTTC.

The count of this clone is one. The rearrangement links TRBV5-1 to TRBJ1-5; 8 bases are a match to TRBD1. Germline values: CDR1 SGHRS, CDR2 YFSETQ. After removal of 1 base from V and 6 bases from J, the junction contained 3 bases not matched to a gene. The CDR3 is 14 residues long. As DNA, the CDR3 is TGCGCCAGCAGCTTGCAGGGGGCGGGTCAGCCCCAGCATTTT. Translating gives CASSLQGAGQPQHF.

This chain links TRBV19 with TRBJ2-3, with D tentatively TRBD1 or TRBD2 (5 bases each). Per the germline V gene, CDR1 is LNHDA and CDR2 is SQIVND (reference sequence). CDR3 length equals 14 residues. V dropped 1 base and J dropped 2 bases, with 7 bases sitting between them. CDR3 sequence reads: CASSIGDHTDTQYF. CDR3 bases: TGTGCCAGTAGTATAGGGGACCACACAGATACGCAGTATTTT. Full variable domain (rest looked up from reference TRBV19 and TRBJ2-3): DGGITQSPKYLFRKEGQNVTLSCEQNLNHDAMYWYRQDPGQGLRLIYYSQIVNDFQKGDIAEGYSVSREKKESFPLTVTSAQKNPTAFYLCASSIGDHTDTQYFGPGTRLTVL.

The sample holds one count of this clone. The rearrangement uses TRBV2 and TRBJ2-1; D remains ambiguous. The CDR3 is made up of 15 amino acids. Per germline, CDR1 SNHLY and CDR2 FYNNEI. V dropped 6 bases and J dropped 3 bases, with 15 bases sitting between them. CDR3 in amino acids: CASSEDGLSYNEQFF. The CDR3 DNA sequence: TGTGCCAGCAGCGAGGACGGCCTCAGCTACAATGAGCAGTTCTTC.

The chain is built from TRBV5-1 and TRBJ2-5; TRBD1 might be the D (5 bases). The germline V gene has CDR1 SGHRS and CDR2 YFSETQ. Deletions cut 8 bases from V and 2 bases from J, with 19 bases between. The CDR3 is 15 residues long. CDR3 in DNA: TGCGCCAGTTACCCCAACCCGACAGCTCAAGAGACCCAGTACTTC. It is translated as CASYPNPTAQETQYF.

This chain links TRBV6-6 with TRBJ1-5, with a weak D call TRBD1 (6 bases). Per the germline V gene, CDR1 is MNHNY and CDR2 is SVGAGI (reference sequence). The ends were cut back, 6 bases at V and 1 base at J, with 16 bases in the middle. There are 16 residues in the CDR3. In DNA form, the CDR3 reads TGTGCCAGCAGCTCAGAACAGGGTTTCAGCAATCAGCCCCAGCATTTT. Its protein product is CASSSEQGFSNQPQHF.

The rearrangement links TRBV10-3 to TRBJ2-5; 13 bases line up with TRBD2. V gave up 10 bases and J gave up 0 bases; unmatched junction bases: 5. The CDR3 sequence is 15 residues long. Germline V gives CDR1 ENHRY, CDR2 SYGVKD. DNA for the CDR3: TGTGCCACCCGGACTAGCGGGGGCCACCAAGAGACCCAGTACTTC. Amino acids: CATRTSGGHQETQYF.

The genes are TRBV19 and TRBJ2-1; 14 bases line up with TRBD2. The V segment lost 1 base and the J segment 14 bases; nucleotides outside the gene matches: 13. CDR3 length equals 17 residues. The germline V gene encodes CDR1 LNHDA and CDR2 SQIVND (reference sequence). The CDR3 loop reads CASSIGGLAGGLTGEFF. DNA of the CDR3: TGTGCCAGTAGTATAGGCGGACTAGCGGGAGGCCTGACGGGAGAGTTCTTC.

J is TRBJ1-4 and V is TRBV28; D is possibly TRBD1 (5 bases). The ends were cut back, 8 bases at V and 6 bases at J, with 10 bases in the middle. Germline CDR1 MDHEN, CDR2 SYDVKM. This CDR3 comprises 12 residues. The CDR3 here is CASGQGYEKLFF. In DNA, the CDR3 is TGTGCCAGCGGGCAGGGATATGAAAAACTGTTTTTT.

As concerns this clone: Other DNA sequences in the same sample also yield this CDR3. This chain connects TRBV5-1 to TRBJ1-2, with D tentatively TRBD1 (5 bases). The CDR3 length is 13 residues. V gave up 4 bases and J gave up 2 bases, with 9 bases separating them. Germline V gene data show CDR1 as SGHRS and CDR2 as YFSETQ. The CDR3 is CASSQQANYGYTF. For the CDR3, the DNA is TGCGCCAGCAGCCAACAGGCCAACTATGGCTACACCTTC.

V usage is TRBV19 and J usage is TRBJ2-5, with 9 nucleotides matching TRBD2. This CDR3 spans 15 amino acids. V shed 1 base, J shed 5 bases, and the junction held 5 bases outside the gene matches. CDR1 is LNHDA and CDR2 is SQIVND in the germline V gene (reference sequence). CDR3 amino acids: CASSIGGRVGETQYF. The DNA of the CDR3 is TGTGCCAGTAGTATAGGCGGGAGGGTCGGGGAGACCCAGTACTTC.

The rearrangement links TRBV10-3 to TRBJ2-7; D is unclear. CDR3 length: 14 amino acids. The germline V gene has CDR1 ENHRY and CDR2 SYGVKD. V lost 7 bases to trimming and J lost 0 bases, with 13 bases between them. The CDR3 reads CAIMSSEASYEQYF. CDR3 DNA sequence: TGTGCCATCATGTCCAGTGAGGCCTCCTACGAGCAGTACTTC.

This clone was counted a few times. The rearrangement links TRBV30 to TRBJ2-3; D remains ambiguous. V was shortened by 4 bases and J by 2 bases, with 10 bases between the two germline ends. This CDR3 is built from 13 residues. CDR1 is GTSNPN, CDR2 SVGIG, per germline (reference sequence). CDR3 sequence reads: CAWKVGHTDTQYF. The CDR3 DNA follows: TGTGCCTGGAAGGTAGGGCACACAGATACGCAGTATTTT. The full variable domain, its missing parts supplied by reference TRBV30 and TRBJ2-3, is SQTIHQWPATLVQPVGSPLSLECTVEGTSNPNLYWYRQAAGRGLQLLFYSVGIGQISSEVPQNLSASRPQDRQFILSSKKLLLSDSGFYLCAWKVGHTDTQYFGPGTRLTVL.

This chain joins TRBV4-2 and TRBJ2-1; TRBD1 aligns across 9 bases. V lost 3 bases and J lost 12; bases outside the gene matches: 3. This CDR3 has 12 amino acids. CDR1 is LGHNA and CDR2 is YNFKEQ in the germline V gene. CDR3 nucleotides: TGTGCCAGCAGCCAGGGACAGGGAGGGCAGTTCTTC. Protein product: CASSQGQGGQFF.

The chain is built from TRBV4-3 and TRBJ2-3; weak D call: TRBD2 (5 bases). Germline V gene sequence: CDR1 LGHNA, CDR2 YSLEER. Deletions cut 6 bases from V and 0 bases from J, with 10 bases between. The CDR3 consists of 14 residues. As DNA, the CDR3 is TGCGCCAGCAGTCCGGACTTGAGCACAGATACGCAGTATTTT. As protein: CASSPDLSTDTQYF.

The chain recombines TRBV6-1 with TRBJ1-2; 9 nucleotides match TRBD1. With 10 bases clipped from V and 7 bases from J, the junction kept 10 bases outside the gene matches. The CDR3 consists of 13 residues. Germline CDR1 and CDR2: MNHNS and SASEGT. CDR3 in DNA: TGTGCCACCTCGTCGGGACAGGGCGTTGGCTACACCTTC. Translation gives CATSSGQGVGYTF.

V gene TRBV4-3 combines with J gene TRBJ2-3; D unresolved. The CDR3 loop spans 13 amino acids. The V end was cut by 0 bases, the J end by 4 bases, with 5 bases between. The germline V gene encodes CDR1 LGHNA and CDR2 YSLEER. The CDR3 coding sequence is TGCGCCAGCAGCCAAGAGCCCGCAGATACGCAGTATTTT. Its protein product is CASSQEPADTQYF.